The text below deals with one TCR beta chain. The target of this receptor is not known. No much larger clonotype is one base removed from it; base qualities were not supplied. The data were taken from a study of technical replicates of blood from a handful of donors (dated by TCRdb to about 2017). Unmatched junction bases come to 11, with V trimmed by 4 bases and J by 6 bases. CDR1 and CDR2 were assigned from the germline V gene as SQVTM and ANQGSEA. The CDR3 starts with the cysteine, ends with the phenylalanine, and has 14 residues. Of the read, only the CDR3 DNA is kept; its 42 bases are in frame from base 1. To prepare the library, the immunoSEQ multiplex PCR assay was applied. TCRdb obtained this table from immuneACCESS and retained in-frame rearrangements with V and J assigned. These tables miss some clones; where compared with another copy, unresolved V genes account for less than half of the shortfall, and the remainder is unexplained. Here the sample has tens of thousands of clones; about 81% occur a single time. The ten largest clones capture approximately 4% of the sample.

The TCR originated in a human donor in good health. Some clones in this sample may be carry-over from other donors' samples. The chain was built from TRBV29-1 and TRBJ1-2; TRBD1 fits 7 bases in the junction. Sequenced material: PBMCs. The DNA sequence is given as TGCAGCGTTGCAAAAACCGGGACAGTGAATGGCTACACCTTC. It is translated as CSVAKTGTVNGYTF.